Listed below are T cell receptor beta chains from one sample, sequenced in a study of blood T cell repertoires in COVID-19. Clones were sequenced by immunoSEQ multiplex PCR, and TCRdb holds only the in-frame ones, with some missing. This sample has over 60,000 clones, with roughly nine tenths found just once. The sample comprised peripheral blood. The receptors shown here come from a man aged 60-69 years with acute or convalescent COVID-19. Each CDR3 is given with its conserved first and last residue. D genes are given only for firm matches. Where a row states a size, it is once, few, many or the class of an expanded clone; other rows omit it.

>.|TRBD1|TRBJ1-2|TRBV29-1
TGCAGCGTTAGGTGGGAAAGCCAACAGGGGGCGGGTGGCTACACCTTC
CSVRWESQQGAGGYTF
>.|.|TRBJ1-5|TRBV2
TGTGCCAGCAGTGAACATGCGGATCAGCCCCAGCATTTT
CASSEHADQPQHF
>.|.|TRBJ2-3|TRBV7-3
TGTGCCAGCAGCCCTGGGACTGACACAGATACGCAGTATTTT
CASSPGTDTDTQYF
>.|.|TRBJ1-6|TRBV11-2
TGTGCCAGCAGCTTAGGGGCAGGGGACAATTCACCCCTCCACTTT
CASSLGAGDNSPLHF
>.|TRBD1|TRBJ1-3|TRBV6-4
TGTGCCAGCAGTGATAACAGGGGGCCCAACTCTGGAAACACCATATATTTT
CASSDNRGPNSGNTIYF
>.|TRBD2|TRBJ2-1|TRBV11-3
TGTGCCAGCAGCCACGGGACTAGCGGGGGCCTCTACAATGAGCAGTTCTTC
CASSHGTSGGLYNEQFF
>.|.|TRBJ1-1|TRBV12-3/TRBV12-4
TGTGCCAGCAGGCGAGGAAACACTGAAGCTTTCTTT
CASRRGNTEAFF
>.|TRBD2|TRBJ2-4|TRBV6-5
TGTGCCAGCGGGACTAGACTCATTCAGTACTTC
CASGTRLIQYF
>.|TRBD1|TRBJ2-3|TRBV19
TGTGCCAGTAGACCGCAGGGGGCTAGCACAGATACGCAGTATTTT
CASRPQGASTDTQYF
>.|TRBD1|TRBJ2-7|TRBV3-1/TRBV3-2
TGTGCCAGCAGTCGAGTAACTCGGGACAGAGAGACCTCCTACGAGCAGTACTTC
CASSRVTRDRETSYEQYF
>.|.|TRBJ1-2|TRBV18
TGTGCCAGCTCACCACCACAGGTGGGGGGTGGCTATGGCTACACCTTC
CASSPPQVGGGYGYTF
>once|.|TRBJ1-1|TRBV18
TGTGCCAGCTCACTGCACAGGGATTTAACTGAAGCTTTCTTT
CASSLHRDLTEAFF
>.|.|TRBJ1-3|TRBV7-9
TGTGCCAGCAGCCCAAAGACAGTCACCAGCCTCTCTGGAAACACCATATATTTT
CASSPKTVTSLSGNTIYF
>once|.|TRBJ1-6|TRBV3-1/TRBV3-2
TGTGCCAGCAGCCAAGGGAGGGAAGATTCACCCCTCCACTTT
CASSQGREDSPLHF
>.|.|TRBJ2-1|TRBV7-2
TGTGCCAGCAGCTTAAGAGGCGGGCGGGGAAAATCCTACAATGAGCAGTTCTTC
CASSLRGGRGKSYNEQFF
>.|TRBD1|TRBJ1-6|TRBV6-6
TGTGCCAGCAGTCGTACAGGGGGCGGCCCTCATAATTCACCCCTCCACTTT
CASSRTGGGPHNSPLHF
>once|TRBD1|TRBJ1-2|TRBV10-3
TGTGCCATCAGTGAGGGGACAGGGAATGGCTACACCTTC
CAISEGTGNGYTF